The 21 T cell receptor beta chains in this list originate from one sample, sequenced in a study of molecular identifiers for immune sequencing clone quantification. MiXCR, run by TCRdb on the PCR reads, gives a single entry per CDR3 protein. The sample includes about half a million distinct CDR3 sequences, around 25% of them seen just once. The specimen sequenced was naive CD8+ T cells from blood, with Jurkat cell RNA spiked in. Subset here: FACS-sorted CD8+CD4-CCR7+CD45RA+ naive T cells. The receptors originated from a human donor in good health. Some libraries in this study had Jurkat cell RNA spiked in.

This clonotype came up a few times. The J gene is TRBJ2-7, the V gene TRBV4-3; D is possibly TRBD1 (5 bases). Germline values: CDR1 LGHNA, CDR2 YSLEER. Trimming stripped 0 bases from V and 3 bases from J, with 15 bases between. The CDR3 is 16 amino acids. CDR3 sequence (DNA): TGCGCCAGCAGCCAAGAATGGCAGGGTCTCGTCTACGAGCAGTACTTC. Amino acids: CASSQEWQGLVYEQYF.

The V gene is TRBV29-1, the J gene TRBJ1-1; D is ambiguous. Germline CDR1 reads SQVTM; CDR2 reads ANQGSEA. The CDR3 runs to 12 residues. Trimming left V 0 bases short and J 8 bases short, with 10 bases between. CDR3 sequence: CSVEDAGPEAFF. The CDR3 DNA reads as TGCAGCGTTGAAGATGCCGGCCCAGAAGCTTTCTTT.

This clonotype was recorded at least ten times. This chain connects TRBV20-1 to TRBJ2-2; 10 bases agree with TRBD1. The V and J ends lost 5 bases and 4 bases, in that order; junction bases with no gene match: 13. Germline V CDR1 and CDR2: DFQATT, SNEGSKA (reference sequence). The CDR3 runs to 17 residues. CDR3 coding DNA: TGCAGTGCTCTAGGTGACCGGGACAGGGGAATCACCGGGGAGCTGTTTTTT. Amino acid sequence: CSALGDRDRGITGELFF.

About this clonotype itself: The junction departs from germline at one end; a sequencing error may be responsible. The CDR3 DNA reads as TGTGCCGGCAGTGTCGGGACGGATGATACGCAGTATTTT. Its protein is CAGSVGTDDTQYF. The rearrangement links TRBV2 to TRBJ2-3; D might be TRBD1 or TRBD2, each matching 5 bases. The CDR3 has 13 residues. Germline CDR1 SNHLY, CDR2 FYNNEI. The entire variable domain, with the rest obtained from reference TRBV2 and TRBJ2-3, is as follows: EPEVTQTPSHQVTQMGQEVILRCVPISNHLYFYWYRQILGQKVEFLVSFYNNEISEKSEIFDDQFSVERPDGSNFTLKIRSTKLEDSAMYFCAGSVGTDDTQYFGPGTRLTVL.

This clonotype showed up just a few times. This chain joins TRBV6-6 and TRBJ2-2; no firm D call. V shed 2 bases and J shed 6 bases, with 13 bases lying between them. The CDR3 extends over 15 amino acids. Germline V lookup: CDR1 MNHNY, CDR2 SVGAGI (reference sequence). Written as DNA, the CDR3 is TGTGCCAGCAGTTACACGACACAAGGGTCCGGGGAGCTGTTTTTT. Amino acid sequence: CASSYTTQGSGELFF.

With regard to this clonotype: Given a much more abundant clone one base away, this may be a read error. The DNA of the CDR3 is TGTGCCGGCAGTTCAGGTATCAATCAGCCCCAGCATTTT. This translates into CAGSSGINQPQHF. The V and J genes are TRBV27 and TRBJ1-5; D gene ambiguous. Germline CDR1 MNHEY, CDR2 SMNVEV (reference sequence). This CDR3 contains 13 residues.

Ten or more counts support this clonotype. V gene TRBV7-9 combines with J gene TRBJ1-1; no firm D call. The CDR3 runs to 12 residues. The V and J ends lost 6 bases and 7 bases respectively, with 12 bases between them. Germline loops: CDR1 SEHNR, CDR2 FQNEAQ (reference sequence). CDR3: CASSPLNVEAFF. The CDR3, as DNA: TGTGCCAGCAGTCCATTAAATGTTGAAGCTTTCTTT.

This clonotype was counted a few times. V gene TRBV7-2 combines with J gene TRBJ1-2; tentative D call: TRBD1 (5 bases). Germline CDR1 SGHTA, CDR2 FQGNSA. Trimming took off 1 base at V and 1 base at J, with 10 bases between the two ends. The CDR3 loop spans 15 amino acids. Written as DNA, the CDR3 is TGTGCCAGCAGCTTAGGGGACGAAATTAACTATGGCTACACCTTC. This encodes CASSLGDEINYGYTF.

This clonotype was seen a few times. The chain couples TRBV11-2 to TRBJ2-1; 8 bases match TRBD1. This CDR3 has 15 residues. V was clipped by 1 base and J by 9 bases; unmatched bases: 8. CDR1 and CDR2 from the germline V gene are SGHAT and FQNNGV. Written as DNA, the CDR3 is TGTGCCAGCAGCTTAGGGGGGGACAGGAAGATTGAGCAGTTCTTC. This translates into CASSLGGDRKIEQFF.

This clonotype has at least ten counts. The gene calls are TRBV7-2 and TRBJ1-1; no definite D call. CDR1 and CDR2 (germline): SGHTA, FQGNSA. This CDR3 has 15 residues. V was shortened by 0 bases and J by 1 base, with 9 bases between the two germline ends. The CDR3 region is CASSLARNPNTEAFF. DNA for the CDR3: TGTGCCAGCAGCTTAGCGAGGAATCCGAACACTGAAGCTTTCTTT.

This clonotype was seen many times. The gene calls are TRBV20-1 and TRBJ1-5, with TRBD1 as a possible D gene (5 bases). Germline V gene sequence: CDR1 DFQATT, CDR2 SNEGSKA (reference sequence). This CDR3 is 17 amino acids long. Trimming stripped 0 bases from V and 0 bases from J, with 15 bases between. CDR3 coding DNA: TGCAGTGCTAGAGATCCTCAGGGACCTTATAGCAATCAGCCCCAGCATTTT. This translates into CSARDPQGPYSNQPQHF.

The chain joins TRBV7-9 to TRBJ2-7; tentative D call: TRBD2 (5 bases). The CDR3 is 13 amino acids. The V gene's germline CDR1 is SEHNR and CDR2 FQNEAQ (reference sequence). The ends were cut back, 5 bases at V and 5 bases at J, with 13 bases in the middle. The CDR3 loop is CASSLELVNEQYF. CDR3 bases: TGTGCCAGCAGCCTAGAACTAGTAAACGAGCAGTACTTC.

This clonotype has ten or more counts. The rearrangement links TRBV4-3 to TRBJ1-5; D perhaps matches TRBD1 (6 bases). V was trimmed by 3 bases and J by 7 bases, leaving 16 bases between them. CDR1 and CDR2 (germline): LGHNA, YSLEER. The CDR3 is 15 amino acids. CDR3 DNA sequence: TGCGCCAGCAGCCAGAGTTGGGCAGGGGCACAGCCCCAGCATTTT. Its translation: CASSQSWAGAQPQHF.

The chain recombines TRBV19 with TRBJ1-1; D is unclear. In germline, CDR1 is LNHDA, CDR2 SQIVND (reference sequence). Deletions cut 7 bases from V and 6 bases from J, with 18 bases between. This CDR3 is 14 amino acids long. The CDR3 bases are TGTGCCAGTAATGCCGGTCTGGTCGGGGCTGAAGCTTTCTTT. It codes for CASNAGLVGAEAFF. The full variable domain, its missing parts supplied by reference TRBV19 and TRBJ1-1, is DGGITQSPKYLFRKEGQNVTLSCEQNLNHDAMYWYRQDPGQGLRLIYYSQIVNDFQKGDIAEGYSVSREKKESFPLTVTSAQKNPTAFYLCASNAGLVGAEAFFGQGTRLTVV.

This clonotype was counted many times. This chain links TRBV27 with TRBJ2-7; D may be TRBD1 or TRBD2 (6 bases each). This CDR3 has 15 residues. Per the germline V gene, CDR1 is MNHEY and CDR2 is SMNVEV (reference sequence). V lost 2 bases, J lost 3 bases, and 14 bases lay in between. CDR3 protein: CASSLRGGTYYEQYF. CDR3 nucleotides: TGTGCCAGCAGTTTAAGAGGGGGGACGTACTACGAGCAGTACTTC.

This chain uses TRBV30 with TRBJ1-1; no reliable D call. Per the germline V gene, CDR1 is GTSNPN and CDR2 is SVGIG (reference sequence). The CDR3 spans 13 residues. With 0 bases removed from V and 6 bases from J, the gap between germline ends came to 11 bases. CDR3 amino acids: CAWSVLDIAEAFF. In DNA, the CDR3 is TGTGCCTGGAGTGTCCTGGATATCGCTGAAGCTTTCTTT.

The chain joins TRBV4-3 to TRBJ1-5; D is uncertain. The CDR3 totals 15 residues. CDR1 LGHNA and CDR2 YSLEER come from the germline V gene. V was pared by 0 bases and J by 5 bases, with 11 bases between. The DNA of the CDR3 is TGCGCCAGCAGCCAAGACTTTGGGTTTTATCAGCCCCAGCATTTT. It encodes CASSQDFGFYQPQHF.

This clonotype was picked up many times. The CDR3 nucleotides are TGCAGCGTTGTGGGCACAGATACGCAGTATTTT. Translating it yields CSVVGTDTQYF. V is TRBV29-1 and J is TRBJ2-3, with unresolved D. V lost 4 bases to trimming and J lost 1 base, with 3 bases between them. The CDR3 contains 11 residues. Germline loops: CDR1 SQVTM, CDR2 ANQGSEA.

This clonotype was counted many times. The chain uses TRBV4-3 and TRBJ2-7; 9 nucleotides match TRBD1. CDR1 and CDR2 (germline): LGHNA, YSLEER. This CDR3 has 15 residues. Trimming took 1 base from V and 2 from J; bases not matched to a gene: 3. In nucleotides, the CDR3 is TGCGCCAGCAGCCAAGGGACAGGGGTCACCTACGAGCAGTACTTC. Translation gives CASSQGTGVTYEQYF.

To note about this clonotype: A read error is likely, as this CDR3 ends without the conserved phenylalanine or tryptophan. CDR3 nucleotides: TGTGCCAGCAGCTTACCCTCCGGGGCAGGGACCACTAATGAAAAACTGTTTTAT. It specifies CASSLPSGAGTTNEKLFY. The V call is TRBV7-9, the J call TRBJ1-4; maybe TRBD1 (5 bases). V was trimmed by 2 bases and J by 2 bases, leaving 18 bases between them. CDR3 length: 18 amino acids. Germline lookup yields CDR1 SEHNR and CDR2 FQNEAQ (reference sequence).

To note about this clonotype: A read error may be the cause here, since a much bigger clone is one base away. The chain recombines TRBV3-1 with TRBJ2-2; no clear D gene. This CDR3 has 12 amino acids. Germline V gene lookup returns CDR1 LGHDT and CDR2 YNNKEL (reference sequence). The CDR3 bases are TGTACCAGCAGCCGGGACACCGGGGAGCTGTTTTTT. It yields the protein CTSSRDTGELFF.